Each of the 5 T cell receptor beta chains below was sequenced from the same sample in a study of T-cell reconstitution after alpha-beta-depleted transplantation in children. Unique molecular identifiers featured in how the TCRbeta library was prepared. Each CDR3 protein is one row after TCRdb ran MiXCR on the PCR reads. The repertoire consists of about 830,000 distinct CDR3 sequences, with roughly 15% occurring once and the leading ten covering approximately 5%. The source material was PBMCs, mostly from graft donor cells, sampled 360 days after TCRalphabeta/CD19-depleted stem cell transplant. These receptor sequences come from a male patient aged 10 to 17 who had a stem cell transplant for acute lymphoblastic leukemia, so the T cells may come from the graft donor.

This clonotype occurred many times. The chain is built from TRBV14 and TRBJ2-2; the D gene is possibly TRBD2 (5 bases). Per the germline V gene, CDR1 is SGHDN and CDR2 is FVKESK. This CDR3 comprises 15 residues. Trimming shortened V by 0 bases and J by 6 bases, and 11 bases separated the two germline ends. CDR3 region: CASSQDRTWAGELFF. For the CDR3, the DNA is TGTGCCAGCAGCCAAGATCGGACTTGGGCCGGGGAGCTGTTTTTT.

This clonotype has ten or more counts. The rearrangement links TRBV20-1 to TRBJ1-1, with unresolved D. The CDR3 runs 12 residues. The germline gives CDR1 DFQATT, CDR2 SNEGSKA (reference sequence). The germline V and J ends were trimmed by 5 bases and 4 bases, with 11 bases remaining between them. The CDR3 reads CSARYKPTEAFF. The DNA for the CDR3 is TGCAGTGCTCGTTATAAGCCCACTGAAGCTTTCTTT.

Only a few counts were recorded for this clonotype. V gene TRBV6-1 combines with J gene TRBJ2-7; possible D gene TRBD2, 6 bases. Per the germline V gene, CDR1 is MNHNS and CDR2 is SASEGT. The CDR3 runs 17 residues. Trimming cost V 8 bases and J 1 base, with 24 bases left between them. The CDR3 is CASQSQAGRAWSYEQYF. The CDR3 DNA follows: TGTGCCAGCCAATCCCAGGCGGGAAGAGCTTGGTCCTACGAGCAGTACTTC.

This sequence joins TRBV11-1 and TRBJ2-1; 16 bases match TRBD2. Trimming at V came to 6 bases and at J to 4 bases, leaving 9 bases not matched to a gene. The CDR3 runs 18 residues. The germline CDR1 and CDR2 sequences are SGHAT and FQDESV (reference sequence). CDR3 sequence: CASRLGGLAGGPYNEQFF. The CDR3 DNA reads TGTGCCAGCAGACTAGGGGGACTAGCGGGAGGGCCGTACAATGAGCAGTTCTTC. Using reference TRBV11-1 and TRBJ2-1 for the parts outside the CDR3, the full variable domain is EAEVAQSPRYKITEKSQAVAFWCDPISGHATLYWYRQILGQGPELLVQFQDESVVDDSQLPKDRFSAERLKGVDSTLKIQPAELGDSAMYLCASRLGGLAGGPYNEQFFGPGTRLTVL.

This chain joins TRBV5-1 and TRBJ2-2; D is undetermined. V was pared by 0 bases and J by 7 bases, with 10 bases between. From germline, CDR1 is SGHRS and CDR2 YFSETQ. This CDR3 region has 14 residues. CDR3 nucleotide sequence: TGCGCCAGCAGCTTGGAGGGTCACTTCGGGGAGCTGTTTTTT. Residues: CASSLEGHFGELFF.